This T cell receptor beta chain is from a study of blood T cells in healthy people across ages. General study results and limits: It was the long-lived donors that had more naive CD4+ cells and higher diversity than aged donors.

Notes on this clonotype: The antigen remains unidentified.

This CDR3 has 17 residues. After removal of 5 bases from V and 5 bases from J, the junction contained 14 bases not matched to a gene. Germline CDR1 reads MGHRA; CDR2 reads YSYEKL. A second about 6 to 12 cycle PCR used barcoded and J-beta primers. TCRdb processed the 5' RACE reads anew with MiXCR; each CDR3 protein has one entry. Altogether 550,000 to 800,000 distinct CDR3 sequences are present, roughly 20% being singletons, with the ten largest covering 3.5% to 4%. The chain employs TRBV4-1 and TRBJ2-3, with TRBD2 identical over 9 bases. The sample consisted of blood. The sequence came from a man between 65 and 85 years old in good health. CDR3 sequence reads: CASSLKGGGRARDTQYF. Here the CDR3 DNA reads TGCGCCAGCAGCTTAAAAGGTGGCGGGAGGGCCCGAGATACGCAGTATTTT.